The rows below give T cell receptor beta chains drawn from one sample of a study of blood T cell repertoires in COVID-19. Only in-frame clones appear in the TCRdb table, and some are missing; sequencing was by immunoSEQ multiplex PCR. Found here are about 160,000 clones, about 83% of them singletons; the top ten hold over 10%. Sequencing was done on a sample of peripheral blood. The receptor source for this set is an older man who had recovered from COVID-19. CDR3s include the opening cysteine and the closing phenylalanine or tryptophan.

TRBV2,CASSDGLGGLGSEQYF
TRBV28,CASSRPPGGLNLEAFF
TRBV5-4,CASSSSTGNYEQYF
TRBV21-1,CASSKGVRGVKMNTEAFF
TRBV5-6,CASSPLGGLTSEQYF
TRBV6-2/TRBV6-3,CASSYSRGSTDTQYF
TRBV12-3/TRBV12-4,CATWGGQGTQYF
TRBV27,CASRTSTSGSYEQYF
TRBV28,CASSHSGTYEQYF
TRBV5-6,CASSLAGISYNEQFF
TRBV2,CASSNELEFSTDTQYF
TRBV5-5,CASRRGQGHEQYF
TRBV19,CASSRQGNDYGYTF
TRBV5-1,CASSLVPPGQGVGTQYF
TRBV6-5,CASSYSRRTNTGELFF
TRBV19,CASSGLGLGASTDTQYF
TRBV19,CASSRKVPTGNTIYF
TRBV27,CASSLRQPWENSPLHF
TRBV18,CASSVAGQTEAFF
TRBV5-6,CASSLRRGLHYGYTF
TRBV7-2,CASSPGTHSDEQYF
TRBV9,CASSGQRVPHSSYEQYF
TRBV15,CATSRAFGRTYEQYF
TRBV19,CASSPLAGGSTDTQYF
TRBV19,CASSISGAFSYEQYF
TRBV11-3,CASSSNREGSPDTQYF
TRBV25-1,CASSESGSGLSYNEQFF
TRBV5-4,CASSLDSSSTDTQYF
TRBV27,CASSFRWSTEAFF
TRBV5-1,CASSWTGVLYEQYF
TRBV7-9,CASSSLAGRGTGELFF
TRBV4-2,CASSQEREGISTDTQYF
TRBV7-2,CASSLLTGNQETQYF
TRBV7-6,CASSLADSVDTQYF
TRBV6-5,CASRPDRTSNQPQHF
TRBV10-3,CAIRPDGTNNSPLHF
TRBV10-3,CAIKLTGVDEAFF
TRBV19,CASSIEGSSNQPQHF
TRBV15,CATSRRDRALEKLFF
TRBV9,CASSALAGGTDTQYF
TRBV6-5,CASSYSTGTDEKLFF
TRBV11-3,CASSSGTGSYNEQFF
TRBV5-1,CASSSGTSGTLSYNEQFF
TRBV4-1,CASSQGTGPSYEQYF
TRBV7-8,CASSSWQAQNTGELFF